This paragraph covers one T cell receptor beta chain sequence. Its target is not known. The data were obtained in a study of Ad26.COV2.S vaccination and SARS-CoV-2 variants. Study background: The vaccine Ad26.COV2.S was put into the muscle once, or twice with 56 days between. Overall study findings and caveats: While placebo recipients had lower spike-specific TCR breadth, vaccine recipients had more. After vaccination, reports described spike-specific CD8+ and CD4+ T cell responses as showing substantial breadth. For non-spike TCRs, breadth in vaccine recipients resembled that in placebo recipients.

This sample's treatment: about 20 received Ad26.COV2.S at low or high dose, single or two shots; about 5 received placebo; per-sample allocation not given. Collection of the samples took place on day 63 after the first injection of vaccine or placebo. Method: immunoSEQ multiplex PCR; TCRdb's copy keeps in-frame clones and lacks some. The sample includes hundreds of thousands of clones, roughly 85% seen only once; the top ten take nearly 7.5%. V was clipped by 0 bases and J by 4 bases, with 17 bases between them. The CDR3 has 16 residues. The germline gives CDR1 SGHNT, CDR2 YYREEE (reference sequence).

This clonotype originated in a person between 18 and 60 years old who received the Ad26.COV2.S COVID-19 vaccine or a placebo. The sequencing here drew on peripheral blood, taken in a trial of Ad26.COV2.S vaccine versus placebo. The chain has TRBV5-4 and TRBJ2-7, with TRBD2 as a possible D gene (6 bases). The CDR3 DNA is TGTGCCAGCAGCTTGGCCGGGGCGGGATATGGGTACGAGCAGTACTTC. It specifies CASSLAGAGYGYEQYF. Using reference TRBV5-4 and TRBJ2-7 for the parts outside the CDR3, the full variable domain is ETGVTQSPTHLIKTRGQQVTLRCSSQSGHNTVSWYQQALGQGPQFIFQYYREEENGRGNFPPRFSGLQFPNYSSELNVNALELDDSALYLCASSLAGAGYGYEQYFGPGTRLTVT.